The 2 T cell receptor beta chains below were found in one sample sequenced in a study of shared clonotypes between healthy human individuals. Naive CD8 isolation took CD45RO-negative cells positively selected for CCR7 and excluded terminally differentiated effector memory CD45RA+ cells. Sequencing was performed with immunoSEQ multiplex PCR; in TCRdb, only in-frame clones are kept and a portion is missing. The sample shows millions of clones, around 96% of them seen only once. Sequenced: naive CD8+ T cells sorted from blood. These receptors originate from a young man in good health.

As DNA, the CDR3 is TGTGCCAGCAGCTTACTTGGAGGGAGGACTGAAGCTTTCTTT. Translating it yields CASSLLGGRTEAFF. The V gene is TRBV7-9, the J gene TRBJ1-1; D unresolved. V lost 2 bases to trimming and J lost 5 bases, with 12 bases between them. This CDR3 is 14 amino acids long. Germline-derived CDR1 and CDR2 are SEHNR and FQNEAQ (reference sequence).

A note on this clone: The same CDR3 also results from other DNA sequences found in this sample. V usage is TRBV9 and J usage is TRBJ1-5; 11 bases align to TRBD1. CDR1 and CDR2 from the germline V gene are SGDLS and YYNGEE. After removal of 3 bases from V and 6 bases from J, the junction contained 5 bases not matched to a gene. There are 15 residues in the CDR3. CDR3 sequence reads: CASSAGQGATQPQHF. The CDR3 nucleotides read TGTGCCAGCAGCGCCGGACAGGGGGCTACTCAGCCCCAGCATTTT.